This is a list of T cell receptor beta chains from one sample in a study of blood T cell repertoires in COVID-19. Repertoires were generated with immunoSEQ multiplex PCR, while TCRdb's copy carries only in-frame clones and drops some. Found here are 280,000 or so clones, 85% of them singletons; the top ten hold under 3%. Sample: PBMCs or T cells enriched from blood (not recorded which). Receptors originate from a woman in her 50s who had recovered from COVID-19. Each CDR3 is given with its conserved first and last residue. D genes are given only for firm matches. Size values are once, few and many counts, or a class for expanded clones, and some rows have none.

clone_size: NA; v_call: TRBV5-1; d_call: NA; j_call: TRBJ2-7; cdr3_aa: CASSLLDLQGEQYF; cdr3_nt: TGCGCCAGCAGCTTGTTAGACCTACAGGGCGAGCAGTACTTC
clone_size: NA; v_call: TRBV7-8; d_call: NA; j_call: TRBJ2-7; cdr3_aa: CASSLVEYSYEQYF; cdr3_nt: TGTGCCAGCAGCTTAGTTGAGTACTCCTACGAGCAGTACTTC
clone_size: once; v_call: TRBV18; d_call: TRBD1; j_call: TRBJ2-1; cdr3_aa: CASSPQGAVNEQFF; cdr3_nt: TGTGCCAGCTCACCACAGGGGGCGGTCAATGAGCAGTTCTTC
clone_size: once; v_call: TRBV29-1; d_call: NA; j_call: TRBJ2-3; cdr3_aa: CSARGLPRTDTQYF; cdr3_nt: TGCAGCGCCCGCGGGCTTCCCCGCACAGATACGCAGTATTTT
clone_size: NA; v_call: TRBV7-9; d_call: TRBD2; j_call: TRBJ2-5; cdr3_aa: CASSFSGTSGSETQYF; cdr3_nt: TGTGCCAGCAGCTTTTCCGGGACTAGCGGGAGCGAGACCCAGTACTTC
clone_size: NA; v_call: TRBV11-2; d_call: NA; j_call: TRBJ2-1; cdr3_aa: CASSLDSPSYNEQFF; cdr3_nt: TGTGCCAGCAGCTTGGACTCGCCATCCTACAATGAGCAGTTCTTC
clone_size: NA; v_call: TRBV6-5; d_call: NA; j_call: TRBJ1-4; cdr3_aa: CASRTTGGREKLFF; cdr3_nt: TGTGCCAGCAGAACCACGGGGGGACGAGAAAAACTGTTTTTT
clone_size: few; v_call: TRBV7-3; d_call: NA; j_call: TRBJ2-1; cdr3_aa: CASSSEPQGREQFF; cdr3_nt: TGTGCCAGCAGCTCCGAACCCCAGGGTCGGGAGCAGTTCTTC
clone_size: NA; v_call: TRBV5-3; d_call: TRBD2; j_call: TRBJ2-3; cdr3_aa: CARSFGELAGGRGTDTQYF; cdr3_nt: TGTGCCAGAAGCTTCGGGGAACTAGCGGGCGGCCGGGGCACAGATACGCAGTATTTT
clone_size: NA; v_call: TRBV4-1; d_call: TRBD2; j_call: TRBJ2-1; cdr3_aa: CASSLRLAGGRDEQFF; cdr3_nt: TGCGCCAGCAGCCTTCGACTAGCGGGGGGCCGCGATGAGCAGTTCTTC
clone_size: NA; v_call: TRBV29-1; d_call: TRBD1; j_call: TRBJ1-2; cdr3_aa: CSVESAGGTGYTF; cdr3_nt: TGCAGCGTTGAATCGGCAGGGGGCACTGGCTACACCTTC
clone_size: NA; v_call: TRBV5-6; d_call: NA; j_call: TRBJ2-1; cdr3_aa: CASSYGQDEQFF; cdr3_nt: TGTGCCAGCAGCTATGGACAAGATGAGCAGTTCTTC
clone_size: NA; v_call: TRBV7-9; d_call: NA; j_call: TRBJ1-6; cdr3_aa: CASSQGWAGANSPLHF; cdr3_nt: TGTGCCAGCAGCCAAGGGTGGGCAGGGGCCAATTCACCCCTCCACTTT
clone_size: once; v_call: TRBV28; d_call: NA; j_call: TRBJ1-2; cdr3_aa: CASRGGEEGYTF; cdr3_nt: TGTGCCAGCAGGGGGGGTGAGGAAGGCTACACCTTC
clone_size: NA; v_call: TRBV13; d_call: TRBD1; j_call: TRBJ2-5; cdr3_aa: CASSLRGQQETQYF; cdr3_nt: TGTGCCAGCAGCTTAAGGGGACAGCAAGAGACCCAGTACTTC
clone_size: NA; v_call: TRBV13; d_call: TRBD2; j_call: TRBJ2-1; cdr3_aa: CASSFRSGSGLYNEQFF; cdr3_nt: TGTGCCAGCAGTTTCAGGTCGGGTAGCGGGTTATACAATGAGCAGTTCTTC
clone_size: NA; v_call: TRBV6-2/TRBV6-3; d_call: NA; j_call: TRBJ1-2; cdr3_aa: CASSYVAGYGYTF; cdr3_nt: TGTGCCAGCAGTTACGTCGCGGGCTATGGCTACACCTTC
clone_size: NA; v_call: TRBV9; d_call: NA; j_call: TRBJ1-5; cdr3_aa: CASSLGGDQPQHF; cdr3_nt: TGTGCCAGCAGCTTAGGGGGGGATCAGCCCCAGCATTTT
clone_size: NA; v_call: TRBV6-5; d_call: TRBD1; j_call: TRBJ1-5; cdr3_aa: CASRPTGANQPQHF; cdr3_nt: TGTGCCAGCAGACCTACAGGGGCCAATCAGCCCCAGCATTTT
clone_size: few; v_call: TRBV18; d_call: NA; j_call: TRBJ1-2; cdr3_aa: CASSPSGALNYGYTF; cdr3_nt: TGTGCCAGCTCACCCAGTGGGGCGCTCAACTATGGCTACACCTTC
clone_size: NA; v_call: TRBV4-2; d_call: NA; j_call: TRBJ2-6; cdr3_aa: CASRPRDSGANVLTF; cdr3_nt: TGTGCCAGCAGGCCCCGGGACTCTGGGGCCAACGTCCTGACTTTC
clone_size: once; v_call: TRBV11-2; d_call: TRBD1; j_call: TRBJ1-1; cdr3_aa: CASSTGTGGVNTEAFF; cdr3_nt: TGTGCCAGCAGCACTGGGACAGGCGGGGTGAACACTGAAGCTTTCTTT
clone_size: NA; v_call: TRBV7-2; d_call: TRBD2; j_call: TRBJ2-1; cdr3_aa: CASSSPHLAGADEQFF; cdr3_nt: TGTGCCAGCAGCTCCCCCCATCTAGCGGGAGCGGATGAGCAGTTCTTC
clone_size: NA; v_call: TRBV7-2; d_call: NA; j_call: TRBJ1-6; cdr3_aa: CASSLGTDNSPLHF; cdr3_nt: TGTGCCAGCAGCTTAGGGACAGACAATTCACCCCTCCACTTT
clone_size: NA; v_call: TRBV7-8; d_call: NA; j_call: TRBJ2-3; cdr3_aa: CASSSDTQYF; cdr3_nt: TGTGCCAGCAGTTCTGATACGCAGTATTTT
clone_size: once; v_call: TRBV2; d_call: TRBD1; j_call: TRBJ2-6; cdr3_aa: CASREGTGVANVLTF; cdr3_nt: TGTGCCAGCAGGGAAGGGACAGGGGTAGCCAACGTCCTGACTTTC
clone_size: few; v_call: TRBV25-1; d_call: NA; j_call: TRBJ2-3; cdr3_aa: CATTSDTQYF; cdr3_nt: TGTGCCACCACATCAGATACGCAGTATTTT
clone_size: NA; v_call: TRBV7-3; d_call: NA; j_call: TRBJ1-1; cdr3_aa: CASSSRVDSTEAFF; cdr3_nt: TGTGCCAGCAGCTCCAGGGTGGATTCCACTGAAGCTTTCTTT
clone_size: once; v_call: TRBV7-9; d_call: TRBD2; j_call: TRBJ2-2; cdr3_aa: CASSWTSGEIGELFF; cdr3_nt: TGTGCCAGCAGCTGGACTAGCGGGGAGATCGGGGAGCTGTTTTTT
clone_size: NA; v_call: TRBV19; d_call: TRBD1; j_call: TRBJ1-3; cdr3_aa: CASIDRGRDAGNTIYF; cdr3_nt: TGTGCCAGCATAGACAGGGGGCGAGACGCGGGAAACACCATATATTTT
clone_size: NA; v_call: TRBV19; d_call: NA; j_call: TRBJ2-2; cdr3_aa: CASSLGGTGELFF; cdr3_nt: TGTGCCAGTAGTCTTGGCGGGACCGGGGAGCTGTTTTTT
clone_size: NA; v_call: TRBV15; d_call: TRBD1; j_call: TRBJ1-6; cdr3_aa: CATSRGGDSINSPLHF; cdr3_nt: TGTGCCACCAGCAGAGGAGGGGACAGTATTAATTCACCCCTCCACTTT
clone_size: NA; v_call: TRBV2; d_call: NA; j_call: TRBJ1-2; cdr3_aa: CASSVRAGDGYTF; cdr3_nt: TGTGCCAGCAGTGTCCGGGCCGGGGATGGCTACACCTTC
clone_size: NA; v_call: TRBV7-9; d_call: NA; j_call: TRBJ1-2; cdr3_aa: CASSLVAYGYTF; cdr3_nt: TGTGCCAGCAGCTTAGTGGCCTATGGCTACACCTTC
clone_size: NA; v_call: TRBV6-6; d_call: TRBD2; j_call: TRBJ2-7; cdr3_aa: CASSSGLAATYEQYF; cdr3_nt: TGTGCCAGCAGTTCGGGACTAGCGGCCACCTACGAGCAGTACTTC
clone_size: NA; v_call: TRBV2; d_call: TRBD2; j_call: TRBJ2-5; cdr3_aa: CASLAASYLGETQYF; cdr3_nt: TGTGCCAGCCTAGCGGCCAGCTATCTGGGTGAGACCCAGTACTTC
clone_size: NA; v_call: TRBV5-1; d_call: NA; j_call: TRBJ2-5; cdr3_aa: CASSLEVGRGETQYF; cdr3_nt: TGCGCCAGCAGCTTGGAGGTTGGGCGCGGGGAGACCCAGTACTTC
clone_size: NA; v_call: TRBV30; d_call: NA; j_call: TRBJ1-1; cdr3_aa: CAWSVTVNTEAFF; cdr3_nt: TGTGCCTGGAGTGTAACAGTTAACACTGAAGCTTTCTTT
clone_size: NA; v_call: TRBV4-1; d_call: TRBD1; j_call: TRBJ1-5; cdr3_aa: CASSHPGTGLNQPQHF; cdr3_nt: TGCGCCAGCAGCCATCCTGGGACAGGGCTTAATCAGCCCCAGCATTTT